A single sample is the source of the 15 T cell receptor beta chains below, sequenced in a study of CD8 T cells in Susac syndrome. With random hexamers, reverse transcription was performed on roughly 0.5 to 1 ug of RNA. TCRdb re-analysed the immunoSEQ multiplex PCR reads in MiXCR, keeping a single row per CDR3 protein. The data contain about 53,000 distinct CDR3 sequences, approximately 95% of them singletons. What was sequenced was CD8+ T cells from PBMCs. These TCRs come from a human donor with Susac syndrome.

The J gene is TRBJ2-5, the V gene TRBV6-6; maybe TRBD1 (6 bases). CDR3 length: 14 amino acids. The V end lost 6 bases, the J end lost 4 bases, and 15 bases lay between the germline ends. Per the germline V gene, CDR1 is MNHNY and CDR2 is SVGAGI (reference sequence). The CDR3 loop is CASRATLGAETQYF. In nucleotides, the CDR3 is TGTGCCAGCAGGGCCACATTGGGGGCAGAGACCCAGTACTTC.

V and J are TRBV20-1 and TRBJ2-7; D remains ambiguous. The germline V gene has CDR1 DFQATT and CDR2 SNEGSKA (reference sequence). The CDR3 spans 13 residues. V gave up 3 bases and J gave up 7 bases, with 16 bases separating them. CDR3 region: CSARAGVDDEQYF. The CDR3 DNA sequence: TGCAGTGCTAGGGCAGGCGTAGATGATGAGCAGTACTTC.

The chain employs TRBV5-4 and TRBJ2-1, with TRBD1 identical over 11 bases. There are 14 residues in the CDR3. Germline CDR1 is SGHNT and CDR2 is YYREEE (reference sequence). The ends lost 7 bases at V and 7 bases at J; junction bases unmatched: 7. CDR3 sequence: CASGSGQGGNEQFF. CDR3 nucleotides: TGTGCCAGCGGATCGGGACAGGGGGGAAATGAGCAGTTCTTC.

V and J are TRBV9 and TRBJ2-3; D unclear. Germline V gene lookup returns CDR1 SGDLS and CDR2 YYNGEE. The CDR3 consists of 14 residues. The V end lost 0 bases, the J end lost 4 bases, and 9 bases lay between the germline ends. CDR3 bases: TGTGCCAGCAGCGTAGGGGGAAAATCAGATACGCAGTATTTT. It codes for CASSVGGKSDTQYF.

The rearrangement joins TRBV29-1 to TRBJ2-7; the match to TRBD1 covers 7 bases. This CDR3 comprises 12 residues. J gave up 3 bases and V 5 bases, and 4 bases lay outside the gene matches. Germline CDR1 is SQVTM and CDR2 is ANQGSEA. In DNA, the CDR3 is TGCAGCGTTAGCCAGGGGGACTACGAGCAGTACTTC. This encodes CSVSQGDYEQYF.

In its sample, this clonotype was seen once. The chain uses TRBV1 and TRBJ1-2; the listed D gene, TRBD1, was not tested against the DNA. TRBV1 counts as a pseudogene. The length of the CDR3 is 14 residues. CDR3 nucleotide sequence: TGCACCAGCAGCCCTGGACAGGGGGCTTATGGCTACACCTTC. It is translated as CTSSPGQGAYGYTF.

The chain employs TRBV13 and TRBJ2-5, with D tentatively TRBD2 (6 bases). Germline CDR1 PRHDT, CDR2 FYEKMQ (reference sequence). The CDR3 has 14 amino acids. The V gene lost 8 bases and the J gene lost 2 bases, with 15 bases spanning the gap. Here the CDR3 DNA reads TGTGCCAGCCTTTCGAGTGGAGGGCAAGAGACCCAGTACTTC. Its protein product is CASLSSGGQETQYF.

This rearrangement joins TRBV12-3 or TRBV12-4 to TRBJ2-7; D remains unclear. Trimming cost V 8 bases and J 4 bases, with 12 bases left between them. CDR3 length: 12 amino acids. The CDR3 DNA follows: TGTGCCAGCGGCCGGACCCGGTACGAGCAGTACTTC. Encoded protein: CASGRTRYEQYF.

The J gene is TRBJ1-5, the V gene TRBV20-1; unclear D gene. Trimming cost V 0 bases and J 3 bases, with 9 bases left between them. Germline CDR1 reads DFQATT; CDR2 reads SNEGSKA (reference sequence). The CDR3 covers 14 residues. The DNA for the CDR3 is TGCAGTGCTAGAGATAGTCAAGACAATCAGCCCCAGCATTTT. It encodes CSARDSQDNQPQHF.

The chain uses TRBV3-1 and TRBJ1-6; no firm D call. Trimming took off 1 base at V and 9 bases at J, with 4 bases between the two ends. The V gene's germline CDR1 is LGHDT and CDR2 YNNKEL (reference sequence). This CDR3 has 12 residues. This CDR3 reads CASSQAGSPLHF. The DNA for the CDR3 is TGTGCCAGCAGCCAAGCGGGTTCACCCCTCCACTTT.

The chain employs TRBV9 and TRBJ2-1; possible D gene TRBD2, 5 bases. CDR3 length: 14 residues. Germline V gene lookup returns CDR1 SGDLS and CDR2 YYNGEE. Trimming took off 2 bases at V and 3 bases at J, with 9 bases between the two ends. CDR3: CASSVNGNYNEQFF. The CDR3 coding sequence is TGTGCCAGCAGCGTCAACGGGAACTACAATGAGCAGTTCTTC. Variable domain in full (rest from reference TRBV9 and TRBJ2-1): DSGVTQTPKHLITATGQRVTLRCSPRSGDLSVYWYQQSLDQGLQFLIQYYNGEERAKGNILERFSAQQFPDLHSELNLSSLELGDSALYFCASSVNGNYNEQFFGPGTRLTVL.

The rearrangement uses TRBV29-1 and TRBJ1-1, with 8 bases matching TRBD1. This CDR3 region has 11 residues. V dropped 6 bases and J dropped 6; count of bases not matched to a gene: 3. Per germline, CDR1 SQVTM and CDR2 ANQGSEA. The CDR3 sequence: CSVPGGPEAFF. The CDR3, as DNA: TGCAGCGTACCAGGGGGCCCTGAAGCTTTCTTT.

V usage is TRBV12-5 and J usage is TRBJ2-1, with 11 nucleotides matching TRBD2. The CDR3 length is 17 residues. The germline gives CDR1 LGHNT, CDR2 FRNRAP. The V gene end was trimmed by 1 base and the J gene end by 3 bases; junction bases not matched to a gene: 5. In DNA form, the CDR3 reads TGTGCTAGTGGTTTGGGAACTAGCGGGGGTTTCTACAATGAGCAGTTCTTC. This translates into CASGLGTSGGFYNEQFF.

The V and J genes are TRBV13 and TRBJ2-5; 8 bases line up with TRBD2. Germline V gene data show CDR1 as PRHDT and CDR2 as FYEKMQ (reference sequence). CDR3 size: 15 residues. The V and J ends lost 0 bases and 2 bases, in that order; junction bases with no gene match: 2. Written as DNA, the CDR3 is TGTGCCAGCAGCTTAGGCTTAGCGGGGCAAGAGACCCAGTACTTC. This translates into CASSLGLAGQETQYF. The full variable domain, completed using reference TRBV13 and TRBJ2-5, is AAGVIQSPRHLIKEKRETATLKCYPIPRHDTVYWYQQGPGQDPQFLISFYEKMQSDKGSIPDRFSAQQFSDYHSELNMSSLELGDSALYFCASSLGLAGQETQYFGPGTRLLVL.

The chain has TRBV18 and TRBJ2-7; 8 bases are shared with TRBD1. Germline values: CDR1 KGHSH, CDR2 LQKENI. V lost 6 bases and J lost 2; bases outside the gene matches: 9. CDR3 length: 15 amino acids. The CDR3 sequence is CASSTGTGGPYEQYF. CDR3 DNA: TGTGCCAGCTCCACCGGGACAGGAGGTCCCTACGAGCAGTACTTC.